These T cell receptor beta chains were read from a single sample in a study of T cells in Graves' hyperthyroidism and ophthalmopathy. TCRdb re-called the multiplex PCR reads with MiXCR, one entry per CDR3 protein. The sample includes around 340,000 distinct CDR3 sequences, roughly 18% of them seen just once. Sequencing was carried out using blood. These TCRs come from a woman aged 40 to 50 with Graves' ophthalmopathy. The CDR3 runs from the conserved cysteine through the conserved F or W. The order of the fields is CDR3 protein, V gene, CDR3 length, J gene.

CASRPRQGAGTEAFF TRBV7-2 15 TRBJ1-1
CASSLVGSSYEQYF TRBV5-1 14 TRBJ2-7
CASSPKETQYF TRBV18 11 TRBJ2-5
CASSTLHSSGANVLTF TRBV6-5 16 TRBJ2-6
CASSSSTGGYEQYF TRBV7-8 14 TRBJ2-7
CASAVLPLLAEAFF TRBV6-2/TRBV6-3 14 TRBJ1-1
CASSYSWSASQNYGYTF TRBV6-5 17 TRBJ1-2
CASSQDLGGNTEAFF TRBV4-3 15 TRBJ1-1
CAWSALGTGDQPQHF TRBV30 15 TRBJ1-5
CATSRDRALGTQYF TRBV15 14 TRBJ2-5
CASSFGGASHEQYF TRBV12-3/TRBV12-4 14 TRBJ2-7
CASSSQREFDEQFF TRBV7-9 14 TRBJ2-1
CASSYQTGTGFLIRTGELFF TRBV25-1 20 TRBJ2-2
CAISEEGLKGTQYF TRBV10-3 14 TRBJ2-5
CSVDPGQGPHTIYF TRBV29-1 14 TRBJ1-3
CASWSPPLNQPQHF TRBV19 14 TRBJ1-5
CSASRRAGEAFF TRBV20-1 12 TRBJ1-1
CASSSPTEAFF TRBV28 11 TRBJ1-1
CASSLLGTFKETQYF TRBV7-2 15 TRBJ2-5
CASSFQGAGGEAFF TRBV12-3/TRBV12-4 14 TRBJ1-1
CASSETGFGTGELFF TRBV9 15 TRBJ2-2
CASSLYIGNTIYF TRBV7-2 13 TRBJ1-3
CASMGLAGGQETQYF TRBV19 15 TRBJ2-5
CASSLAHRDEQYF TRBV7-8 13 TRBJ2-7
CASTTGQYSYEQYF TRBV12-3/TRBV12-4 14 TRBJ2-7
CASSGEAGELFF TRBV2 12 TRBJ2-2
CASSESKVWTGGGEQYF TRBV10-1 17 TRBJ2-7
CAISRIQQNTEAFF TRBV10-3 14 TRBJ1-1
CASSSSRDRGRVFF TRBV11-2 14 TRBJ2-2
CASSSLDARGEQYF TRBV7-2 14 TRBJ2-7
CASSQDPANIQYF TRBV14 13 TRBJ2-4
CASSSGVTSAEKLFF TRBV19 15 TRBJ1-4
CSVVDSTTEAFF TRBV29-1 12 TRBJ1-1
CASSLAQINQPQHF TRBV7-9 14 TRBJ1-5
CATSDLQGTGELFF TRBV24-1 14 TRBJ2-2
CASSVQPKNTGELFF TRBV6-1 15 TRBJ2-2
CSASSGGSNQPQHF TRBV20-1 14 TRBJ1-5
CASSTSPTGELFF TRBV28 13 TRBJ2-2
CASSRDFSYEQYF TRBV28 13 TRBJ2-7
CSVLQGSTEAFF TRBV29-1 12 TRBJ1-1
CSAANDRWYEQYF TRBV20-1 13 TRBJ2-7
CAGKSWQGNDEQYF TRBV6-1 14 TRBJ2-7
CASSQDRGFYEQYF TRBV25-1 14 TRBJ2-7
CASNVQGILPSNQPQHF TRBV6-1 17 TRBJ1-5